The next 27 T cell receptor beta chains were all read from a single sample in a study of cytomegalovirus exposure and HLA in healthy donors. The PCR made use of 60 Vbeta and 13 Jbeta primers. TCRdb's copy holds only in-frame clones and misses some; the assay was immunoSEQ multiplex PCR. The table shows 150,000 to 200,000 clones, with more than 75% occurring only once. Sequenced sample: PBMCs. These receptors originate from a woman in her forties or fifties in good health and CMV-seropositive.

The genes are TRBV27 and TRBJ2-3, with 14 bases matching TRBD2. Trimming at V came to 5 bases and at J to 5 bases, leaving 6 bases not matched to a gene. In germline, CDR1 is MNHEY, CDR2 SMNVEV (reference sequence). The CDR3 length is 16 residues. CDR3 in amino acids: CASSPGTSGRGDTQYF. The DNA for the CDR3 is TGTGCCAGCAGTCCCGGGACTAGCGGGAGAGGAGATACGCAGTATTTT.

This clone was counted only a few times. This chain connects TRBV27 to TRBJ2-1, with D possibly being TRBD1 (6 bases). V dropped 5 bases and J dropped 7 bases, with 18 bases sitting between them. Germline V lookup: CDR1 MNHEY, CDR2 SMNVEV (reference sequence). This CDR3 region has 15 residues. This CDR3 reads CASSVAQGRVNEQFF. CDR3 bases: TGTGCCAGCAGTGTCGCACAGGGAAGGGTGAATGAGCAGTTCTTC.

This chain joins TRBV6-5 and TRBJ2-2; 10 nucleotides agree with TRBD1. The CDR3 totals 15 residues. Germline CDR1 is MNHEY and CDR2 is SVGAGI. The V segment lost 5 bases and the J segment 4 bases; nucleotides outside the gene matches: 4. DNA of the CDR3: TGTGCCAGCAGTCGACAGGGGGCGTCCACCGGGGAGCTGTTTTTT. Translated, it gives CASSRQGASTGELFF.

The rearrangement joins TRBV19 to TRBJ1-2; D remains unclear. This CDR3 is 13 amino acids long. The V end lost 7 bases, the J end lost 0 bases, and 9 bases lay between the germline ends. The germline V gene encodes CDR1 LNHDA and CDR2 SQIVND (reference sequence). The CDR3 sequence is CASKYTSNYGYTF. DNA for the CDR3: TGTGCCAGTAAATACACCTCTAACTATGGCTACACCTTC.

This sequence joins TRBV28 and TRBJ2-7; no clear D. V was trimmed by 5 bases and J by 3 bases, leaving 20 bases between them. CDR3 size: 16 residues. CDR1 is MDHEN, CDR2 SYDVKM, per germline. The CDR3 spells CASSRPSGGGLYEQYF. As DNA, the CDR3 is TGTGCCAGCAGTCGACCATCGGGTGGTGGCCTCTACGAGCAGTACTTC.

This clone has a single count. V usage is TRBV4-2 and J usage is TRBJ2-7; perhaps TRBD2 as D (6 bases). Deletions cut 3 bases from V and 0 bases from J, with 12 bases between. The CDR3 contains 15 residues. The germline V gene has CDR1 LGHNA and CDR2 YNFKEQ. CDR3 loop: CASSHAGSASYEQYF. In nucleotides, the CDR3 is TGTGCCAGCAGCCACGCCGGGAGCGCCTCCTACGAGCAGTACTTC.

This clone was found a few times. The chain employs TRBV6-6 and TRBJ1-5, with 9 bases identical to TRBD1. J gave up 2 bases and V 6 bases, and 5 bases lay outside the gene matches. Germline V gene data show CDR1 as MNHNY and CDR2 as SVGAGI (reference sequence). The length of the CDR3 is 15 residues. For the CDR3, the DNA is TGTGCCAGCAGCTCGGGACAGGGTGGCAATCAGCCCCAGCATTTT. The encoded protein is CASSSGQGGNQPQHF.

This chain joins TRBV19 and TRBJ2-1; TRBD1 matches 8 bases. Germline V gene lookup returns CDR1 LNHDA and CDR2 SQIVND (reference sequence). The V and J ends lost 7 bases and 9 bases, in that order; junction bases with no gene match: 5. The CDR3 runs 12 residues. The CDR3 bases are TGTGCCAGTAACACAGGGGGAGGTGAGCAGTTCTTC. Translation gives CASNTGGGEQFF.

This chain uses TRBV6-6 with TRBJ1-1; 7 nucleotides align to TRBD1. The CDR3 sequence is 15 residues long. CDR1 MNHNY and CDR2 SVGAGI come from the germline V gene (reference sequence). The V and J ends lost 0 bases and 1 base, in that order; junction bases with no gene match: 2. The CDR3 loop reads CASSYSGQSNTEAFF. The DNA for the CDR3 is TGTGCCAGCAGTTACTCGGGACAGTCGAACACTGAAGCTTTCTTT.

With regard to this clone: This sample also contains other DNA sequences that code for the same CDR3. This sequence joins TRBV5-1 and TRBJ2-3, with D perhaps TRBD2 (6 bases). Germline assignment: CDR1 SGHRS and CDR2 YFSETQ. Between the trimmed V and J ends, which lost 0 bases and 8 bases, there was a span of 13 bases. The CDR3 has 14 residues. The CDR3 bases are TGCGCCAGCAGCTTGGACAGTAGGGGAGGTACGCAGTATTTT. Translation: CASSLDSRGGTQYF.

The chain uses TRBV11-2 and TRBJ1-2, with 7 bases that match TRBD1. The V gene's germline CDR1 is SGHAT and CDR2 FQNNGV. The J segment lost 0 bases and the V segment lost 6 bases, leaving 7 bases of the junction unmatched. The CDR3 is made up of 15 amino acids. The CDR3 here is CASSATGATNYGYTF. CDR3 bases: TGTGCCAGCAGTGCTACAGGGGCAACTAACTATGGCTACACCTTC.

V usage is TRBV7-2 and J usage is TRBJ2-2; 16 nucleotides match TRBD2. In germline, CDR1 is SGHTA, CDR2 FQGNSA. The CDR3 consists of 17 residues. V dropped 5 bases and J dropped 7; count of bases not matched to a gene: 7. This chain's CDR3 is CASSRGLAGGVIGELFF. CDR3 sequence (DNA): TGTGCCAGCAGCCGGGGACTAGCGGGGGGGGTAATCGGGGAGCTGTTTTTT.

J is TRBJ2-7 and V is TRBV9, with TRBD2 matching 8 bases. Germline V lookup: CDR1 SGDLS, CDR2 YYNGEE. The CDR3 has 11 amino acids. This chain's CDR3 is CAVRGAGEQYF. DNA for the CDR3: TGTGCAGTGCGGGGGGCGGGTGAGCAGTACTTC. The variable domain in full, completed from reference TRBV9 and TRBJ2-7, reads DSGVTQTPKHLITATGQRVTLRCSPRSGDLSVYWYQQSLDQGLQFLIQYYNGEERAKGNILERFSAQQFPDLHSELNLSSLELGDSALYFCAVRGAGEQYFGPGTRLTVT.

This sequence joins TRBV18 and TRBJ1-1, with 7 bases aligning to TRBD1. The CDR3 length is 14 residues. With V trimmed by 2 bases and J by 5 bases, 5 bases remained unmatched. Germline CDR1 KGHSH, CDR2 LQKENI. CDR3 in DNA: TGTGCCAGCTCACCAGACAGGGCGGGGACTGAAGCTTTCTTT. The encoded protein is CASSPDRAGTEAFF.

This sequence joins TRBV7-2 and TRBJ2-7; 12 nucleotides match TRBD2. CDR1 is SGHTA and CDR2 is FQGNSA in the germline V gene. The V segment lost 2 bases and the J segment 9 bases; nucleotides outside the gene matches: 14. The CDR3 is made up of 17 amino acids. This CDR3 is CASSLWAGTSGGQGQYF. As DNA, the CDR3 is TGTGCCAGCAGCTTATGGGCCGGAACTAGCGGGGGGCAGGGGCAGTACTTC.

The chain recombines TRBV27 with TRBJ2-4; a possible D gene is TRBD2 (6 bases). This CDR3 comprises 17 residues. CDR1 and CDR2 from the germline V gene are MNHEY and SMNVEV (reference sequence). Trimming removed 3 bases at V and 0 bases at J, with 15 bases between. The CDR3 here is CASSFYGGGLAKNIQYF. Written as DNA, the CDR3 is TGTGCCAGCAGTTTCTATGGGGGAGGATTAGCCAAAAACATTCAGTACTTC.

In DNA form, the CDR3 reads TGCGCCAGCAGTGTGAAAGGCAGGGGGCTTCCGCAGTACTTC. As protein: CASSVKGRGLPQYF. The chain uses TRBV10-1 and TRBJ2-7, with 8 bases identical to TRBD1. Germline CDR1 WNHNN, CDR2 SYGVQD (reference sequence). CDR3 length: 14 amino acids. Losses at the gene ends were 4 bases for V and 9 bases for J; bases not matched to a gene: 11.

The gene calls are TRBV7-2 and TRBJ2-7; D ambiguous. The CDR3 sequence is 14 residues long. Germline V gene lookup returns CDR1 SGHTA and CDR2 FQGNSA. Between the trimmed V and J ends, which lost 1 base and 6 bases, there was a span of 13 bases. CDR3 nucleotides: TGTGCCAGCAGCTTAGGCGGATCGCGTCGCGAGCAGTACTTC. Amino acid sequence: CASSLGGSRREQYF.

The chain employs TRBV4-3 and TRBJ2-3, with TRBD2 matching 8 bases. With V trimmed by 9 bases and J by 1 base, 3 bases remained unmatched. Germline CDR1 LGHNA, CDR2 YSLEER. The CDR3 contains 13 residues. The CDR3: CASGAGGTDTQYF. CDR3 coding DNA: TGCGCCAGTGGAGCGGGGGGCACAGATACGCAGTATTTT.

The chain joins TRBV19 to TRBJ1-2; the D gene is possibly TRBD1 (5 bases). Trimming stripped 4 bases from V and 2 bases from J, with 14 bases between. CDR1 and CDR2 (germline): LNHDA, SQIVND (reference sequence). This CDR3 spans 15 amino acids. Written as DNA, the CDR3 is TGTGCCAGTAGTAGGCAGGAAGGGGCGAACTATGGCTACACCTTC. Its translation is CASSRQEGANYGYTF.

This chain links TRBV11-3 with TRBJ2-1; 8 bases are shared with TRBD1. Germline CDR1 is SGHNT and CDR2 is YENEEA. The CDR3 is made up of 15 amino acids. V gave up 5 bases and J gave up 4 bases; unmatched junction bases: 7. In DNA form, the CDR3 reads TGTGCCAGCAGCGTGGGGACAGGTTTTTACAATGAGCAGTTCTTC. This translates into CASSVGTGFYNEQFF. The full variable domain, its missing parts supplied by reference TRBV11-3 and TRBJ2-1, is EAGVVQSPRYKIIEKKQPVAFWCNPISGHNTLYWYLQNLGQGPELLIRYENEEAVDDSQLPKDRFSAERLKGVDSTLKIQPAELGDSAVYLCASSVGTGFYNEQFFGPGTRLTVL.

The rearrangement links TRBV7-2 to TRBJ1-2; 8 nucleotides agree with TRBD1. J gave up 7 bases and V 4 bases, and 8 bases lay outside the gene matches. CDR1 is SGHTA and CDR2 is FQGNSA in the germline V gene. The CDR3 runs to 14 residues. CDR3 sequence reads: CASSSRGRRTGYTF. The CDR3 coding sequence is TGTGCCAGCAGCTCCAGGGGGCGTCGGACTGGCTACACCTTC. Combining the CDR3 with reference TRBV7-2 and TRBJ1-2 gives the whole variable domain GAGVSQSPSNKVTEKGKDVELRCDPISGHTALYWYRQSLGQGLEFLIYFQGNSAPDKSGLPSDRFSAERTGGSVSTLTIQRTQQEDSAVYLCASSSRGRRTGYTFGSGTRLTVV.

J is TRBJ1-2 and V is TRBV2, with D possibly matching TRBD1 (5 bases). The V end was cut by 11 bases, the J end by 6 bases, with 16 bases between. This CDR3 region has 12 residues. CDR1 and CDR2 from the germline V gene are SNHLY and FYNNEI. As DNA, the CDR3 is TGTGCCTCGCGACGGGGGGGTCATGGCTACACCTTC. Amino acid sequence: CASRRGGHGYTF. The entire variable domain, with the rest obtained from reference TRBV2 and TRBJ1-2, is as follows: EPEVTQTPSHQVTQMGQEVILRCVPISNHLYFYWYRQILGQKVEFLVSFYNNEISEKSEIFDDQFSVERPDGSNFTLKIRSTKLEDSAMYFCASRRGGHGYTFGSGTRLTVV.

The chain recombines TRBV7-9 with TRBJ1-3; 9 positions agree with TRBD1. Germline CDR1 SEHNR, CDR2 FQNEAQ (reference sequence). The CDR3 consists of 16 residues. J was trimmed by 1 base and V by 6 bases; bases with no gene match: 7. The CDR3 DNA follows: TGTGCCAGCAGTCCGAAGGGGACAGGGTCTGGAAACACCATATATTTT. This sequence encodes CASSPKGTGSGNTIYF.

This chain connects TRBV5-5 to TRBJ2-1; no clear D. V gave up 6 bases and J gave up 0 bases, with 10 bases separating them. Per germline, CDR1 SGHKS and CDR2 YYEKEE (reference sequence). The CDR3 runs 14 residues. The CDR3, as DNA: TGTGCCAGCATCCCTCGGGTCTCCTACAATGAGCAGTTCTTC. It specifies CASIPRVSYNEQFF. The variable domain in full, with the rest retrieved from reference TRBV5-5 and TRBJ2-1, is DAGVTQSPTHLIKTRGQQVTLRCSPISGHKSVSWYQQVLGQGPQFIFQYYEKEERGRGNFPDRFSARQFPNYSSELNVNALLLGDSALYLCASIPRVSYNEQFFGPGTRLTVL.

The chain joins TRBV7-2 to TRBJ2-5; TRBD2 matches 9 bases. V gave up 5 bases and J gave up 9 bases; unmatched junction bases: 13. CDR3 length: 15 amino acids. Looked up from germline, CDR1 is SGHTA and CDR2 is FQGNSA. CDR3 nucleotides: TGTGCCAGCAGCCTACAGACTAGCGGCCAACACGCCCAGTACTTC. This encodes CASSLQTSGQHAQYF.

The rearrangement uses TRBV5-4 and TRBJ2-5; TRBD2 matches at 15 bases. From germline, CDR1 is SGHNT and CDR2 YYREEE (reference sequence). The CDR3 has 17 amino acids. After removal of 4 bases from V and 5 bases from J, the junction contained 9 bases not matched to a gene. The CDR3 nucleotides read TGTGCCAGCAGCGCGGGACTAGCGGGGGGCCTTGGGGAGACCCAGTACTTC. Its protein product is CASSAGLAGGLGETQYF.